This section outlines one T cell receptor beta chain sequence together with its context. Its antigen is unidentified. The sample comes from a study of shared clonotypes between healthy human individuals. Whole-study results and caveats: Rarefaction revealed incomplete sorted-subset sequencing despite large depth.

Several immunoSEQ plates received, in even portions, the genomic DNA of each subset. The data were produced by immunoSEQ multiplex PCR, yet TCRdb's version contains in-frame clones alone and is incomplete. The sample contains a few million clones, over 85% of which appear only once. The V gene's germline CDR1 is SGHAT and CDR2 FQNNGV. The CDR3 loop spans 15 amino acids. The V and J ends lost 1 base and 7 bases respectively, with 14 bases between them. The chain carries TRBV11-2 and TRBJ2-4; the D is unclear. The sequence was obtained from a young man in good health. What was sequenced was naive CD4+ T cells sorted from blood. As to subset: CD45RA+ positively selected. CDR3 amino acids: CASSLVPDLVNIQYF. CDR3 sequence (DNA): TGTGCCAGCAGCTTAGTACCCGACTTGGTTAACATTCAGTACTTC.